Shown below are 4 T cell receptor beta chains from a single sample sequenced in a study of beta chain features in type 1 diabetes. Broader study findings: TCRB CDR3s from Type 1 diabetes patients were moderately but significantly shorter in all four CD4+ subsets.

Expressed TCRB transcripts were sequenced because the entire RNA isolate underwent reverse transcription. Sequencing used immunoSEQ multiplex PCR; TCRdb keeps in-frame clones, though not all of them. The sample records some 350,000 clones, around an eighth being singletons. For these TCRs, the target antigens are not known. Sequencing input: naive CD4+ T cells from blood. The receptors were gathered from a woman aged 18-29 years with type 1 diabetes.

The V and J genes are TRBV5-4 and TRBJ2-2, with D hard to call. CDR1 and CDR2 (germline): SGHNT, YYREEE (reference sequence). Between the trimmed V and J ends, which lost 4 bases and 4 bases, there was a span of 11 bases. The CDR3 length is 14 residues. The CDR3 loop reads CASSLPTGTGELFF. CDR3 in DNA: TGTGCCAGCAGCCTTCCTACGGGCACCGGGGAGCTGTTTTTT. Full variable domain (rest looked up from reference TRBV5-4 and TRBJ2-2): ETGVTQSPTHLIKTRGQQVTLRCSSQSGHNTVSWYQQALGQGPQFIFQYYREEENGRGNFPPRFSGLQFPNYSSELNVNALELDDSALYLCASSLPTGTGELFFGEGSRLTVL.

The chain employs TRBV7-9 and TRBJ2-1; 7 nucleotides agree with TRBD2. The CDR3 loop spans 15 amino acids. Germline V gene sequence: CDR1 SEHNR, CDR2 FQNEAQ (reference sequence). Losses at the gene ends were 5 bases for V and 4 bases for J; bases not matched to a gene: 8. In nucleotides, the CDR3 is TGTGCCAGCAGCGGCTGGCGGGAGCTTTACAATGAGCAGTTCTTC. Translation gives CASSGWRELYNEQFF.

This clone was seen a few times. This chain connects TRBV19 to TRBJ2-5, with D maybe TRBD1 (5 bases). The CDR3 runs to 16 residues. V was cut by 1 base and J by 4 bases, with 16 bases left in between. The V gene's germline CDR1 is LNHDA and CDR2 SQIVND (reference sequence). The CDR3 loop is CASSIGPTGLLETQYF. Written as DNA, the CDR3 is TGTGCCAGTAGTATAGGCCCTACAGGTCTCTTAGAGACCCAGTACTTC.

The chain links TRBV30 to TRBJ2-1, with 10 bases identical to TRBD2. The germline V gene has CDR1 GTSNPN and CDR2 SVGIG (reference sequence). This CDR3 has 15 amino acids. J lost 6 bases, V lost 4 bases, and 9 bases had no gene match. CDR3 DNA sequence: TGTGCCTGGACCTCTGGGACTAGCGCCGGCAATGAGCAGTTCTTC. Its protein is CAWTSGTSAGNEQFF.